These T cell receptor beta chains were read from a single sample in a study of CD8+ T cells in alopecia areata. Clones were read by immunoSEQ multiplex PCR, and TCRdb kept only the in-frame ones, dropping some. Seen here are just over 150,000 clones, roughly two thirds observed once, and the top ten hold 0.91%. The sequences come from CD4+ T cells sorted from blood, collected at week 4, from a patient treated with tofacitinib. The receptor source for this set is a human donor with alopecia areata. Both conserved end residues are part of each CDR3. D genes are given only for firm matches. Clone size, where shown, is once, few, many, or a class for clones that have expanded.

d_call	v_call	clone_size	j_call	cdr3_nt	cdr3_aa
-	TRBV2	-	TRBJ2-7	TGTGCCAGCAGTGAAGATCTGAACGACGAGCAGTACTTC	CASSEDLNDEQYF
-	TRBV30	-	TRBJ1-5	TGTGCCTGGAGTGTCGACAGGTCCGATCAGCCCCAGCATTTT	CAWSVDRSDQPQHF
TRBD1	TRBV6-5	few	TRBJ2-5	TGTGCCAGCAACGGACAGGCCAAAGAGACCCAGTACTTC	CASNGQAKETQYF
-	TRBV25-1	-	TRBJ2-3	TGTGCCAGCAGTGAATGGGAGGGGGGGAGGAATACGCAGTATTTT	CASSEWEGGRNTQYF
-	TRBV7-2	-	TRBJ1-1	TGTGCCAGCAGCTTATTAGGGTTGAACACTGAAGCTTTCTTT	CASSLLGLNTEAFF
TRBD1	TRBV4-3	-	TRBJ1-2	TGCGCCAGCAGCCAACCCGGACAGGGAGCAAATTATGGCTACACCTTC	CASSQPGQGANYGYTF
-	TRBV30	-	TRBJ2-1	TGTGCCTGGACCTCGGGGCTCTCTCAGTTCTTC	CAWTSGLSQFF
TRBD2	TRBV5-6	-	TRBJ2-3	TGTGCCAGCAGCTCGGGCCAGCGGGGGCGGTTCACAGATACGCAGTATTTT	CASSSGQRGRFTDTQYF
-	TRBV30	-	TRBJ1-2	TGTGCCTCAACCCGGGACGGAGCTCACTATGGCTACACCTTC	CASTRDGAHYGYTF
-	TRBV6-5	-	TRBJ1-1	TGTGCCAGCACTTACGCGGGGGCCGGGGTGGCTTTCTTT	CASTYAGAGVAFF
TRBD1	TRBV27	-	TRBJ1-1	TGTGCCAGCAGTTTATGGTTGGGGGACAGGACGAACACTGAAGCTTTCTTT	CASSLWLGDRTNTEAFF
TRBD1	TRBV4-3	-	TRBJ2-6	TGCGCCAGCAGTCAGGACAGGTACTCTGGGGCCAACGTCCTGACTTTC	CASSQDRYSGANVLTF
TRBD1	TRBV29-1	-	TRBJ1-1	TGCAGCGTTCCTCCGGGACAGGGAAAGAGGACTGAAGCTTTCTTT	CSVPPGQGKRTEAFF
-	TRBV18	few	TRBJ2-5	TGTGCCAGCTCACCAATGCCGGTGGAGACCCAGTACTTC	CASSPMPVETQYF
-	TRBV20-1	-	TRBJ1-1	TGCAGTTCGACACCGAACACTGAAGCTTTCTTT	CSSTPNTEAFF